This T cell receptor beta chain was identified during a study of blood T cell repertoires in COVID-19 (dated by TCRdb to the early 2020s). A note on the overall study: Collaborator samples came from the United States, Italy and Spain and covered acute and convalescent phases of COVID-19. The prospective study material was composed of cDNA or gDNA derived from T cells, B-cell-depleted T cells, or PBMCs. Deeply sampled blood TCRbeta repertoires from subjects exposed to, actively infected with, or recovered from COVID-19 were included in the dataset. A freely available public database, intended as a resource for researchers studying the immune response to SARS-CoV-2, is where the repertoires were released. The samples were drawn from the first 160 participants of the ongoing ImmuneRACE study and from 1,254 subjects provided by 6 global collaborators. A de-identified subject ID, COVID-19 status, age in years and sex were almost always included in the sample metadata. Where available, HLA class I and class II types were taken from metadata supplied by the sample provider and were not determined by assay-based typing.

TCRbeta CDR3 regions were amplified from genomic DNA by means of the immunoSEQ Assay, a bias-controlled multiplex PCR. The paper's processing steps were these. The number of nucleated cells in each sample was estimated from the amplification of reference gene primers within the assay. To quantify the absolute abundance of each unique TCRbeta CDR3 rearrangement, sequence reads were collapsed and filtered. For each sample, productive Simpson clonality was calculated by taking the square root of Simpson's diversity index across productive rearrangements. The table was pulled from immuneACCESS by TCRdb, which kept in-frame rearrangements only. Such tables lose some clones; where checked, under half of the loss comes from unresolved V genes, and the rest has no known cause. V and J calls and clone size are copied from that table; D and trimming were computed from the DNA. Recorded for this sample are around 330,000 clones; approximately 91% of them occurred a single time. Of the sample, 5.2% is held by the ten largest clones.

CDR1 and CDR2 are drawn from the germline V gene: SGHRS, YFSETQ. Between the V and J ends, shortened by 0 bases and 0 bases respectively, the junction contains 7 bases. The CDR3 measures 14 amino acids from cysteine to phenylalanine. Kept here is only the CDR3 DNA, which spans 42 bases and is read in frame from base 1. Participants in the prospective study were enrolled through a virtual design, were aged 18 to 89 years, and lived in roughly 24 United States geographic areas. In the prospective study, cohorts were assigned on the basis of participant-reported clinical history obtained from a screening survey and a study questionnaire. ImmuneRACE Cohort 3 recovered participants were defined by two consecutive negative NP/OP PCR tests, healthcare professional clearance, or symptom resolution. Mobile phlebotomists in the prospective study collected whole blood, serum and a nasopharyngeal or oropharyngeal swab from every participant. Additional blood draws and questionnaires over an approximately 2-month period could optionally be provided by prospective study participants. Before DNA extraction, prospective study blood samples were shipped either frozen or at room temperature.

As for this clone: This clone's antigen is unknown. The record has no base qualities; no much larger clone is one base away.

Paper-wide results and their limitations: The quantity of clinical and demographic metadata differed by source and by participant and was supplied without curation.

This clonotype originated in a man in his sixties who had recovered from COVID-19. The chain is assembled from TRBV5-1 and TRBJ2-7; 5 matching bases give a weak D call of TRBD1. Specimen: PBMCs or T cells enriched from blood (not recorded which). At the DNA level, the sequence is TGCGCCAGCAGCTTGGATGGGGCCTCCTACGAGCAGTACTTC. The encoded protein is CASSLDGASYEQYF.